Following are 31 T cell receptor beta chains from one sample sequenced in a study of CD8 T cells in cerebrospinal fluid in Alzheimer's disease. From the 10x single-cell sequencing reads, TCRdb lists one entry per CDR3 protein and no DNA. This sample's table reports 1,000 to 1,500 distinct CDR3 sequences. Sample: cerebrospinal fluid. The source of these receptors is a human donor with Parkinson's disease.

This clonotype counts as large by frequency. The gene calls are TRBV7-2 and TRBJ2-1; TCRdb's D gene call, TRBD2, goes unchecked for lack of DNA. Germline loops: CDR1 SGHTA, CDR2 FQGNSA. The CDR3 totals 14 residues. The CDR3: CASSIPGLAGYLFF.

This clonotype is labeled medium-sized based on frequency. The V and J genes are TRBV20-1 and TRBJ1-1. Germline V gene sequence: CDR1 DFQATT, CDR2 SNEGSKA (reference sequence). This CDR3 comprises 12 residues. The CDR3 loop is CSAPYRVGLAFF.

This clonotype is identified as medium-sized (0.01 to 0.1%) from frequency. CDR3 sequence: CSAKRGTGGETQYF. The genes are TRBV20-1 and TRBJ2-5; absent DNA, TCRdb's TRBD1 call cannot be checked. This CDR3 spans 14 amino acids. Germline V lookup: CDR1 DFQATT, CDR2 SNEGSKA (reference sequence).

The genes are TRBV4-1 and TRBJ2-5; the TRBD1 assignment by TCRdb is unverifiable without DNA. The CDR3 loop spans 16 amino acids. CDR1 and CDR2 from the germline V gene are MGHRA and YSYEKL. This CDR3 is CASSLIDYRGQETQYF.

The CDR3: CASSPRLAETQYF. The chain employs TRBV6-2 or TRBV6-3 and TRBJ2-5; with no DNA, the TCRdb D assignment of TRBD2 cannot be verified. Per the germline V gene, CDR1 is MNHEY and CDR2 is SVGEGT. The CDR3 extends over 13 amino acids.

This clonotype registers medium-sized by frequency. This chain joins TRBV5-1 and TRBJ2-5; TCRdb's D call, TRBD1, is unchecked because there is no DNA. Germline V gene data show CDR1 as SGHRS and CDR2 as YFSETQ. There are 13 residues in the CDR3. This CDR3 is CASSSQGRETQYF.

This clonotype shows up as medium-sized by frequency. The rearrangement joins TRBV9 to TRBJ1-2; the TRBD1 assignment by TCRdb is unverifiable without DNA. The V gene's germline CDR1 is SGDLS and CDR2 YYNGEE. The CDR3 is made up of 11 amino acids. The CDR3 here is CASSGGFGYTF.

This clonotype shows up as large by frequency. The chain uses TRBV4-3 and TRBJ2-1. Germline V gene data show CDR1 as LGHNA and CDR2 as YSLEER. The CDR3 extends over 16 amino acids. CDR3 in amino acids: CASSQANFPAYNEQFF.

This clonotype is deemed medium-sized by its frequency. This chain joins TRBV10-1 and TRBJ2-1; TCRdb selects TRBD2, and the lack of DNA leaves this call unchecked. The CDR3 has 15 residues. CDR1 WNHNN and CDR2 SYGVQD come from the germline V gene (reference sequence). The CDR3 loop is CASSAGTSGGNEQFF.

This clonotype counts as large (0.1 to 1%) by frequency. The chain couples TRBV11-3 to TRBJ2-1; with no DNA, the TCRdb D assignment of TRBD1 cannot be verified. CDR1 is SGHNT and CDR2 is YENEEA in the germline V gene. The CDR3 runs 15 residues. CDR3 region: CASSSRGRESSEQFF. The variable domain in full, with the rest retrieved from reference TRBV11-3 and TRBJ2-1, is EAGVVQSPRYKIIEKKQPVAFWCNPISGHNTLYWYLQNLGQGPELLIRYENEEAVDDSQLPKDRFSAERLKGVDSTLKIQPAELGDSAVYLCASSSRGRESSEQFFGPGTRLTVL.

V is TRBV9 and J is TRBJ2-5; TCRdb's D call, TRBD2, is unchecked because there is no DNA. The length of the CDR3 is 15 residues. In germline, CDR1 is SGDLS, CDR2 YYNGEE. This CDR3 reads CASSVKVAHQETQYF.

Measured by frequency, this clonotype is medium-sized. The chain is built from TRBV27 and TRBJ1-2; lacking DNA, the TRBD1 call made by TCRdb goes unchecked. There are 12 residues in the CDR3. Looked up from germline, CDR1 is MNHEY and CDR2 is SMNVEV (reference sequence). CDR3 region: CASSPGGYGYTF.

This clonotype registers medium-sized (0.01 to 0.1%) by frequency. The rearrangement links TRBV5-6 to TRBJ2-2; TCRdb returns TRBD1, unconfirmable since there is no DNA. The CDR3 is made up of 15 amino acids. From germline, CDR1 is SGHDT and CDR2 YYEEEE. CDR3 sequence reads: CASSSIRTGIGELFF. Full variable domain (remainder filled in from reference TRBV5-6 and TRBJ2-2): DAGVTQSPTHLIKTRGQQVTLRCSPKSGHDTVSWYQQALGQGPQFIFQYYEEEERQRGNFPDRFSGHQFPNYSSELNVNALLLGDSALYLCASSSIRTGIGELFFGEGSRLTVL.

This clonotype is medium-sized by frequency. This chain connects TRBV20-1 to TRBJ2-5; TCRdb designates TRBD2, a call that cannot be tested without DNA. CDR1 DFQATT and CDR2 SNEGSKA come from the germline V gene (reference sequence). The CDR3 covers 14 residues. The chain's CDR3 is CSAGKRGGDETQYF.

This chain links TRBV7-2 with TRBJ1-5; TCRdb proposes TRBD1, but this gene call is untestable without DNA. This CDR3 spans 15 amino acids. Germline V gene data show CDR1 as SGHTA and CDR2 as FQGNSA. The CDR3 region is CASSPSDRDHHPQHF.

Frequency places this clonotype as medium-sized. The chain combines TRBV5-6 with TRBJ2-5. CDR1 SGHDT and CDR2 YYEEEE come from the germline V gene. The length of the CDR3 is 13 residues. The CDR3 sequence: CASSLWVVETQYF.

This clonotype is medium-sized by frequency. The chain has TRBV6-5 and TRBJ2-1; TCRdb designates TRBD2, a call that cannot be tested without DNA. This CDR3 region has 16 residues. Germline values: CDR1 MNHEY, CDR2 SVGAGI. The CDR3 loop is CASSYDSGGAYNEQFF.

This clonotype is deemed medium-sized (0.01 to 0.1%) by its frequency. V usage is TRBV6-5 and J usage is TRBJ2-3; TCRdb calls TRBD2, which cannot be checked without DNA. The CDR3 loop spans 15 amino acids. The germline gives CDR1 MNHEY, CDR2 SVGAGI. CDR3 in amino acids: CASRDGLAGTDTQYF.

This rearrangement joins TRBV6-5 to TRBJ2-3; there is no DNA to check the TCRdb D call of TRBD1. The germline V gene encodes CDR1 MNHEY and CDR2 SVGAGI. This CDR3 is built from 12 residues. CDR3: CATRMGGDTQYF.

The chain employs TRBV15 and TRBJ1-1. This CDR3 is built from 14 residues. The germline CDR1 and CDR2 sequences are LNHNV and YYDKDF (reference sequence). The CDR3 spells CATSRDLMNTEAFF.

By frequency, this clonotype registers large. This chain connects TRBV28 to TRBJ2-1; lacking DNA, the TRBD1 call made by TCRdb goes unchecked. The CDR3 is 14 residues long. Germline values: CDR1 MDHEN, CDR2 SYDVKM. CDR3 amino acids: CASSSGQGYNEQFF.

This clonotype is labeled large (0.1 to 1%) based on frequency. V is TRBV12-3 or TRBV12-4 and J is TRBJ1-1; TCRdb's D gene call, TRBD1, goes unchecked for lack of DNA. This CDR3 region has 14 residues. CDR3 sequence reads: CASSLGGDPRSAFF.

Measured by frequency, this clonotype is medium-sized. The chain employs TRBV29-1 and TRBJ1-1. Looked up from germline, CDR1 is SQVTM and CDR2 is ANQGSEA. The CDR3 has 14 residues. The CDR3 is CSANGQTGNTEAFF.

According to its frequency, this clonotype is medium-sized. The CDR3 sequence is CASSYSGGSYMNTEAFF. The chain employs TRBV6-5 and TRBJ1-1. Germline V gene sequence: CDR1 MNHEY, CDR2 SVGAGI. This CDR3 is built from 17 residues.

This clonotype is large (0.1 to 1%) by frequency. The chain joins TRBV19 to TRBJ2-6. Looked up from germline, CDR1 is LNHDA and CDR2 is SQIVND (reference sequence). This CDR3 is 14 amino acids long. The CDR3 reads CASSVTSGANVLTF. The variable domain in full, completed from reference TRBV19 and TRBJ2-6, reads DGGITQSPKYLFRKEGQNVTLSCEQNLNHDAMYWYRQDPGQGLRLIYYSQIVNDFQKGDIAEGYSVSREKKESFPLTVTSAQKNPTAFYLCASSVTSGANVLTFGAGSRLTVL.

This clonotype is deemed large by its frequency. The rearrangement joins TRBV29-1 to TRBJ2-3; no DNA is available, so the TRBD2 call from TCRdb remains unchecked. CDR1 and CDR2 (germline): SQVTM, ANQGSEA. This CDR3 comprises 14 residues. CDR3 protein: CSVWTSGGADTQYF.

The chain has TRBV3-2 and TRBJ2-2; the TRBD2 assignment by TCRdb is unverifiable without DNA. TRBV3-2 is reported as a pseudogene. The CDR3 loop spans 20 amino acids. The CDR3 here is CASSQGLAGRAVERTGELFF.

This clonotype ranks as medium-sized (0.01 to 0.1%) in terms of frequency. V and J are TRBV6-5 and TRBJ1-5. This CDR3 contains 12 residues. Germline V gene lookup returns CDR1 MNHEY and CDR2 SVGAGI. CDR3: CASRGFNQPQHF.

This clonotype is medium-sized by frequency. The chain employs TRBV29-1 and TRBJ2-2; absent DNA, TCRdb's TRBD1 call cannot be checked. CDR3 length: 13 residues. Germline CDR1 and CDR2: SQVTM and ANQGSEA. Here the CDR3 reads CSVVRPGSGELFF.

The chain combines TRBV2 with TRBJ2-1. The CDR3 sequence is 13 residues long. CDR1 is SNHLY, CDR2 FYNNEI, per germline. CDR3 protein: CASSEPHGNEQFF.

This chain uses TRBV2 with TRBJ1-2; TCRdb designates TRBD1, a call that cannot be tested without DNA. This CDR3 has 15 amino acids. Germline V gene sequence: CDR1 SNHLY, CDR2 FYNNEI. CDR3 protein: CASSGYGITNYGYTF.